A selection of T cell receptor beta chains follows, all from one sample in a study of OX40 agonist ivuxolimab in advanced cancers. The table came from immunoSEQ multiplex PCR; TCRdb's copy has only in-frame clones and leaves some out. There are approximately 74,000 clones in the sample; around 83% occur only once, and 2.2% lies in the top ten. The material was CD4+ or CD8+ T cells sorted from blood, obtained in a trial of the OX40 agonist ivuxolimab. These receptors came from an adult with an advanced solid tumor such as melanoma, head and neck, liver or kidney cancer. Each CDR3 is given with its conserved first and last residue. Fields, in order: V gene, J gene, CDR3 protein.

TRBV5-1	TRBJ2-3	CASSPVGQGPDTQYF
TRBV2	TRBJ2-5	CASSADRGTETQYF
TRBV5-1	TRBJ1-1	CASSLGGQGLAFF
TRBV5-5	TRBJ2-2	CASSVAGVGELFF
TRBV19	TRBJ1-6	CAGRSGGGSPLHF
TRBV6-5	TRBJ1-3	CASSFRGQGNTIYF
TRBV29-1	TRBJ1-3	CSVIQGPGNTIYF
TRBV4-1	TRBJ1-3	CASSQAGNTIYF
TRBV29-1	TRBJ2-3	CSIPYPQYF
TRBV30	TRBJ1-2	CAWSNGLLAEANYGYTF
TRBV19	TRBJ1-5	CASSLSQLYSNQPQHF
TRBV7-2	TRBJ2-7	CASSPGGQGYYEQYF
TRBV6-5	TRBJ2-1	CASSYSNKGDNEQFF
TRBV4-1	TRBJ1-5	CASSSPERQGRNQPQHF
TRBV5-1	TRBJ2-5	CASSPNERETQYF
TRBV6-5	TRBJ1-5	CASSGGQPQHF
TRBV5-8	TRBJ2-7	CASSRYKGTLTFGEQYF
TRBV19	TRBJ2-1	CASSARWTVAPGNEQFF
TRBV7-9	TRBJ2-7	CASSLLEGEQYF
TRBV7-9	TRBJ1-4	CASSLGSYATNEKLFF
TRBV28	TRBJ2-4	CASIPGQAPLGNIQYF
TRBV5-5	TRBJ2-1	CASSLDKQGSEQFF
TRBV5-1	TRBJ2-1	CASSLGNSYNEQFF
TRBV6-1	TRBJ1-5	CASSDNRGGQPQHF
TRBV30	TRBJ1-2	CAWSAGDTRYGYTF
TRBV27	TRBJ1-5	CASSLQGTYQPQHF
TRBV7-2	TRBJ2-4	CASSLVPGGGKNIQYF
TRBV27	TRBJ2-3	CASSLVVGTARGTQYF
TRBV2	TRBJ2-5	CASSLDRVETQYF